In this sample, the clone carrying this T cell receptor (beta chain) turned up a few times. Combining a sample-barcoded 5' primer with a J-beta primer mix, a second PCR ran for 7 to 11 cycles. From the 5' RACE reads, TCRdb called clonotypes with MiXCR, one entry per CDR3 protein. Of 710,000 or so distinct CDR3 sequences in the sample, approximately 30% were seen once. V dropped 4 bases and J dropped 7 bases, with 29 bases sitting between them. Germline-derived CDR1 and CDR2 are GTSNPN and SVGIG (reference sequence). The CDR3 totals 18 residues. The data originate from a study of blood T cells in healthy people across ages.

The origin of this receptor is a woman of 80 years or more in good health. The chain combines TRBV30 with TRBJ1-5; possibly TRBD1 for D (5 bases). Sequencing was done on a sample of blood. The chain's CDR3 is CAWTLRGAGIDGGQPQHF. CDR3 in DNA: TGTGCCTGGACCCTTAGAGGGGCAGGGATCGACGGGGGACAGCCCCAGCATTTT.